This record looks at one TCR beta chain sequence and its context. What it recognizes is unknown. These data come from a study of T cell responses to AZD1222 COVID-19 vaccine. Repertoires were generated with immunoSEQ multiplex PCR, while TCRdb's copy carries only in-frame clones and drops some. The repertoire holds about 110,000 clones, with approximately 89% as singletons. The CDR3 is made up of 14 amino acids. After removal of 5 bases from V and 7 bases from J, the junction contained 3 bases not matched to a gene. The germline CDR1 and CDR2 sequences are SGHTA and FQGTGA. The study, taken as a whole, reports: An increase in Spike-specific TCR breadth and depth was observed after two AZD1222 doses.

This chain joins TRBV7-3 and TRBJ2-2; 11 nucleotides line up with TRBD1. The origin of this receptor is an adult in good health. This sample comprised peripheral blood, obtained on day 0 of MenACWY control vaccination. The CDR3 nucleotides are TGTGCCAGCAGCGGACAGGGGGCGGGCGGGGAGCTGTTTTTT. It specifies CASSGQGAGGELFF. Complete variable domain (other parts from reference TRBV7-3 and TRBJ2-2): GAGVSQTPSNKVTEKGKYVELRCDPISGHTALYWYRQSLGQGPEFLIYFQGTGAADDSGLPNDRFFAVRPEGSVSTLKIQRTERGDSAVYLCASSGQGAGGELFFGEGSRLTVL.